A selection of T cell receptor beta chains follows, all from one sample in a study of T-cell memory formation after mild COVID-19. TCRdb reprocessed the 5' RACE reads via MiXCR and lists one record per CDR3 protein. The sample has about 450,000 distinct CDR3 sequences; around a quarter are singletons. Sequenced sample: PBMCs or a T cell subset sorted from them (not recorded which). These TCRs come from an adult woman who had mild COVID-19 (a few samples of this study predate the infection). Cell type and time point are not known. CDR3s include the opening cysteine and the closing phenylalanine or tryptophan. A D gene is named only where the DNA matches it firmly. Rows may omit the clone size; those that give it use once, few, many or a size class.

V	size	D	J	CDR3	DNA
TRBV5-1	few	NA	TRBJ1-6	CASSLGFSRVRNSPLHF	TGCGCCAGCAGCTTGGGATTCTCTCGTGTGAGGAATTCACCCCTCCACTTT
TRBV2	NA	TRBD2	TRBJ2-1	CASSGVSGMGDEQFF	TGTGCCAGCAGTGGTGTTAGCGGGATGGGCGATGAGCAGTTCTTC
TRBV6-2/TRBV6-3	NA	NA	TRBJ2-7	CASSFDSTYEQYF	TGTGCCAGCAGTTTTGACAGTACCTACGAGCAGTACTTC
TRBV29-1	NA	NA	TRBJ2-7	CSVEDPDSYEQYF	TGCAGCGTTGAAGATCCAGACTCCTACGAGCAGTACTTC
TRBV4-1	NA	TRBD1	TRBJ2-7	CASSPRQGTMYEQYF	TGCGCCAGCAGCCCAAGACAGGGAACCATGTACGAGCAGTACTTC
TRBV20-1	few	NA	TRBJ2-3	CSARDLGQSPTDTQYF	TGCAGTGCTAGAGATCTTGGACAGTCCCCCACAGATACGCAGTATTTT
TRBV7-9	few	NA	TRBJ1-1	CASSLGMTTEAFF	TGTGCCAGCAGCTTAGGCATGACTACTGAAGCTTTCTTT
TRBV6-2/TRBV6-3	few	TRBD1	TRBJ1-5	CATDRGASQPQHF	TGTGCCACAGACAGGGGAGCCTCTCAGCCCCAGCATTTT
TRBV12-3/TRBV12-4	few	NA	TRBJ2-1	CASSPGTQQFF	TGTGCCAGCAGTCCCGGGACGCAGCAGTTCTTC
TRBV20-1	few	TRBD1	TRBJ1-1	CSARLTGGQTEAFF	TGCAGTGCTAGGCTCACAGGGGGCCAAACTGAAGCTTTCTTT
TRBV5-1	few	NA	TRBJ2-6	CASSAQVSGANVLTF	TGCGCCAGCAGCGCACAGGTGTCTGGGGCCAACGTCCTGACTTTC
TRBV12-3/TRBV12-4	NA	NA	TRBJ2-1	CASSPSETYNEQFF	TGTGCCAGCAGCCCTAGCGAAACCTACAATGAGCAGTTCTTC